This is a list of T cell receptor beta chains from one sample in a study of blood T cell repertoires in COVID-19. Profiled with immunoSEQ multiplex PCR; TCRdb holds only in-frame clones, not every one. The table records about 120,000 clones, about 91% of them present only once. Sample: peripheral blood. The source of these receptors is a man between 50 and 59 years old with acute or convalescent COVID-19. The CDR3 runs from the conserved cysteine through the conserved F or W. D genes are given only for firm matches. Clone size is given for some rows only: seen once, a few or many times, or a class if the clone is expanded.

TRBJ2-4 TRBV7-2 NA NA TGTGCCAGCAGCTCCATCAAAAACATTCAGTACTTC CASSSIKNIQYF
TRBJ2-7 TRBV28 TRBD1 NA TGTGCCAGCAGCACAACGGACAGGGGTACCCCCTACGAGCAGTACTTC CASSTTDRGTPYEQYF
TRBJ1-2 TRBV6-5 TRBD1 NA TGTGCCAGCAGTTGGGACAGGGAGTATAGGGATGGCTACACCTTC CASSWDREYRDGYTF
TRBJ2-5 TRBV10-3 TRBD2 NA TGTGCCATCAGGGGACTAGCGGGGGGGCGAGAGACCCAGTACTTC CAIRGLAGGRETQYF
TRBJ2-3 TRBV5-1 TRBD2 NA TGCGCCAGCAGCTTCGGTTCCCTAGCGGGGTGGACAGATACGCAGTATTTT CASSFGSLAGWTDTQYF
TRBJ1-2 TRBV27 TRBD1 NA TGTGCCAGCAGTTTTATAACAGGGGGACCTAACTATGGCTACACCTTC CASSFITGGPNYGYTF
TRBJ2-7 TRBV28 TRBD1 NA TGTGCCAGCACCGGAGGTGGGACAGGGGACTACGAGCAGTACTTC CASTGGGTGDYEQYF
TRBJ2-3 TRBV21-1 NA NA TGTGCCAGATGGACACGCCGCACAGATACGCAGTATTTT CARWTRRTDTQYF
TRBJ1-4 TRBV27 NA few TGTGCCAGCAGTTTAAGACCAGCAGGGTGGGATGAAAAACTGTTTTTT CASSLRPAGWDEKLFF
TRBJ1-5 TRBV2 NA once TGTGCCAGCAGTGGGACAGACCGGGCCCGTAGTCAGCCCCAGCATTTT CASSGTDRARSQPQHF